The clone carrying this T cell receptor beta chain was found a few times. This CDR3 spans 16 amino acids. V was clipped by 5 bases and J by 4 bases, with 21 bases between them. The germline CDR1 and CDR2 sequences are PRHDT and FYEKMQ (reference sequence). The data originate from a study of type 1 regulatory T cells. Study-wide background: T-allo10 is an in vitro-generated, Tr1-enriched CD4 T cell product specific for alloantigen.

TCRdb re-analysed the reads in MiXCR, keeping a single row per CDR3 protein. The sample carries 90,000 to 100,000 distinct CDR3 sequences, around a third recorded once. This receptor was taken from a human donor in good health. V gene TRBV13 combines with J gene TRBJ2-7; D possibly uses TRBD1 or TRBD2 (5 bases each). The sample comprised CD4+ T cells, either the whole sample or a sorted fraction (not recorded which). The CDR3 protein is CASSIGEGFGGYEQYF. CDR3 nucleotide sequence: TGTGCCAGCAGCATTGGTGAGGGATTTGGGGGTTACGAGCAGTACTTC.